The next 20 T cell receptor beta chains were all read from a single sample in a study of vaccination and CD4 T cells after COVID-19. Antigens of these TCRs are unknown. The assay that was used to sequence DNA from cultured CD4+ T cells was the Oncomine TCR Beta short-read assay. TCRdb re-derived calls from the PCR reads in MiXCR, one entry per CDR3 protein. The table includes around 9,300 distinct CDR3 sequences, approximately 19% detected once. Treatment: roughly ten-day PBMC culture with coronavirus spike peptide pools or control peptides (ViraFEST assay). This sample comprised CD4+ T cells from blood, cultured in vitro, obtained after SARS-CoV-2 vaccination. The receptors here all came from a human donor who had recovered from COVID-19.

By proportion, this clonotype is medium-sized (0.01 to 0.1%). This chain connects TRBV20-1 to TRBJ1-1, with D unclear. Germline V gene data show CDR1 as DFQATT and CDR2 as SNEGSKA (reference sequence). This CDR3 comprises 13 residues. With 1 base removed from V and 4 bases from J, the gap between germline ends came to 10 bases. This CDR3 reads CSARVNPSTEAFF. CDR3 bases: TGCAGTGCTAGAGTGAACCCGTCCACTGAAGCTTTCTTT.

This rearrangement joins TRBV9 to TRBJ1-1; D is possibly TRBD1 (5 bases). Between the trimmed V and J ends, which lost 0 bases and 7 bases, there was a span of 10 bases. The CDR3 is made up of 13 amino acids. CDR1 is SGDLS, CDR2 YYNGEE, per germline. The CDR3 sequence: CASSVVGGDEAFF. In DNA form, the CDR3 reads TGTGCCAGCAGCGTAGTCGGGGGGGATGAAGCTTTCTTT.

The table lists this clonotype with a few counts. The chain combines TRBV28 with TRBJ1-2; TRBD1 might be the D (6 bases). Trimming removed 5 bases from V and 1 base from J, with 14 bases in between. The CDR3 is made up of 15 amino acids. Germline CDR1 and CDR2: MDHEN and SYDVKM. The CDR3 nucleotides read TGTGCCAGCAGTGCCACGGGACAACATAACTATGGCTACACCTTC. Translated: CASSATGQHNYGYTF.

V usage is TRBV12-3 or TRBV12-4 and J usage is TRBJ2-7; 8 bases match TRBD1. CDR3 size: 15 residues. V lost 1 base to trimming and J lost 5 bases; unmatched junction nucleotides: 7. The CDR3, as DNA: TGTGCCAGCAGTTTAGGGGGACAGGCGATCAACGAGCAGTACTTC. Amino acids: CASSLGGQAINEQYF.

This chain connects TRBV29-1 to TRBJ2-5; D may match TRBD1 or TRBD2 (5 bases each). The germline V gene encodes CDR1 SQVTM and CDR2 ANQGSEA. Trimming pared 0 bases from V and 5 bases from J, leaving 13 bases between. The CDR3 totals 14 residues. Here the CDR3 reads CSVEDSRWGETQYF. CDR3 nucleotides: TGCAGCGTTGAAGATTCCCGATGGGGGGAGACCCAGTACTTC. Full variable domain (rest looked up from reference TRBV29-1 and TRBJ2-5): SAVISQKPSRDICQRGTSLTIQCQVDSQVTMMFWYRQQPGQSLTLIATANQGSEATYESGFVIDKFPISRPNLTFSTLTVSNMSPEDSSIYLCSVEDSRWGETQYFGPGTRLLVL.

By its share, this clonotype is medium-sized. V is TRBV6-1 and J is TRBJ1-2; D unresolved. The CDR3 loop spans 13 amino acids. Trimming stripped 11 bases from V and 4 bases from J, with 17 bases between. Looked up from germline, CDR1 is MNHNS and CDR2 is SASEGT. This CDR3 reads CASKGEGGYGYTF. The DNA for the CDR3 is TGTGCCTCCAAAGGCGAGGGAGGCTATGGCTACACCTTC.

The genes are TRBV29-1 and TRBJ2-3; the D gene is possibly TRBD1 (6 bases). CDR1 is SQVTM and CDR2 is ANQGSEA in the germline V gene. Trimming took 5 bases from V and 4 from J, leaving 10 bases between them. The CDR3 totals 12 residues. CDR3 DNA sequence: TGCAGCGTTTTACAGGGTTCAGATACGCAGTATTTT. This codes for CSVLQGSDTQYF.

In its sample, this clonotype is medium-sized. This chain connects TRBV7-9 to TRBJ2-5; D gene unclear. The V gene lost 2 bases and the J gene lost 3 bases, with 10 bases spanning the gap. The CDR3 covers 14 residues. Germline V gene sequence: CDR1 SEHNR, CDR2 FQNEAQ (reference sequence). CDR3 region: CASSLSRREETQYF. The CDR3 coding sequence is TGTGCCAGCAGCTTATCTCGCCGAGAAGAGACCCAGTACTTC.

This clonotype is categorized as medium-sized. This chain connects TRBV20-1 to TRBJ1-2; D gene uncertain. The CDR3 has 11 amino acids. Germline CDR1 DFQATT, CDR2 SNEGSKA (reference sequence). V was cut by 7 bases and J by 3 bases, with 9 bases left in between. CDR3 in amino acids: CSVKEDYGYTF. In DNA, the CDR3 is TGCAGTGTGAAGGAGGACTATGGCTACACCTTC.

The sample holds a few counts of this clonotype. The genes are TRBV19 and TRBJ2-6, with D perhaps TRBD1 or TRBD2 (7 bases each). Per the germline V gene, CDR1 is LNHDA and CDR2 is SQIVND (reference sequence). This CDR3 contains 17 residues. Trimming cost V 3 bases and J 2 bases, with 14 bases left between them. This CDR3 reads CASSILSGTAGANVLTF. CDR3 nucleotides: TGTGCCAGTAGTATCCTCAGCGGGACAGCTGGGGCCAACGTCCTGACTTTC.

The rearrangement links TRBV18 to TRBJ2-3, with 11 bases fitting TRBD2. V dropped 5 bases and J dropped 2; count of bases not matched to a gene: 3. This CDR3 is 15 amino acids long. The V gene's germline CDR1 is KGHSH and CDR2 LQKENI. CDR3 bases: TGTGCCAGCTCATTGACTAGCGGGGCCACAGATACGCAGTATTTT. Translation: CASSLTSGATDTQYF.

The chain carries TRBV11-2 and TRBJ2-7; D perhaps matches TRBD1 (5 bases). Germline V lookup: CDR1 SGHAT, CDR2 FQNNGV. Trimming shortened V by 3 bases and J by 9 bases, and 15 bases separated the two germline ends. This CDR3 contains 13 residues. CDR3 in amino acids: CASSFTGNRGQYF. The DNA for the CDR3 is TGTGCCAGCAGCTTTACAGGAAACCGCGGGCAGTACTTC. Drawing the rest from reference TRBV11-2 and TRBJ2-7, the complete variable domain is EAGVAQSPRYKIIEKRQSVAFWCNPISGHATLYWYQQILGQGPKLLIQFQNNGVVDDSQLPKDRFSAERLKGVDSTLKIQPAKLEDSAVYLCASSFTGNRGQYFGPGTRLTVT.

This clonotype was found a few times. CDR3 DNA sequence: TGTGCCAGCAGTTACTCGTTGGGCGGACCCAATCAGCCCCAGCATTTT. Protein product: CASSYSLGGPNQPQHF. The rearrangement joins TRBV6-5 to TRBJ1-5; D remains unclear. Trimming stripped 0 bases from V and 3 bases from J, with 12 bases between. Germline V lookup: CDR1 MNHEY, CDR2 SVGAGI. The CDR3 runs 16 residues.

The chain employs TRBV12-3 or TRBV12-4 and TRBJ1-5; no reliable D call. Trimming shortened V by 6 bases and J by 0 bases, and 9 bases separated the two germline ends. This CDR3 has 14 amino acids. The DNA of the CDR3 is TGTGCCAGCAGCGGAACCAATAGCAATCAGCCCCAGCATTTT. This sequence encodes CASSGTNSNQPQHF.

The DNA for the CDR3 is TGCGCCAGCAGCCAAGGTCTTAGGACAGGCTACGCAAGCAATGAGCAGTTCTTC. Protein: CASSQGLRTGYASNEQFF. The rearrangement joins TRBV4-1 to TRBJ2-1; TRBD1 matches at 7 bases. The CDR3 has 18 residues. In germline, CDR1 is MGHRA, CDR2 YSYEKL. With V trimmed by 1 base and J by 6 bases, 15 bases remained unmatched.

The rearrangement joins TRBV28 to TRBJ1-1; 7 bases map to TRBD1. Trimming removed 4 bases from V and 7 bases from J; junction bases left unmatched: 9. Per germline, CDR1 MDHEN and CDR2 SYDVKM. The CDR3 sequence is 14 residues long. CDR3 nucleotides: TGTGCCAGCAGTTCGGGGGACAGAGTGGGTGAAGCTTTCTTT. Translation gives CASSSGDRVGEAFF.

With respect to this clonotype: An end of the junction differs from the germline gene, which may be a read error. The gene calls are TRBV7-9 and TRBJ2-7, with 8 bases aligning to TRBD1. Germline V gene lookup returns CDR1 SEHNR and CDR2 FQNEAQ (reference sequence). The CDR3 runs to 14 residues. The CDR3 protein is CVSSFGQGPTAQYF. The CDR3 bases are TGTGTCAGCAGCTTCGGACAGGGTCCTACGGCGCAGTACTTC.

This clonotype was observed a handful of times. The chain recombines TRBV12-3 or TRBV12-4 with TRBJ2-5; 7 positions agree with TRBD1. CDR3 length: 14 residues. J was trimmed by 4 bases and V by 6 bases; bases with no gene match: 8. CDR3 nucleotide sequence: TGTGCCAGCAGCCGACAGGGCATGAGAGAGACCCAGTACTTC. Its protein product is CASSRQGMRETQYF.

This clonotype turned up a few times. This chain joins TRBV11-2 and TRBJ2-7, with D tentatively TRBD1 or TRBD2 (5 bases each). The length of the CDR3 is 16 residues. Looked up from germline, CDR1 is SGHAT and CDR2 is FQNNGV. V was trimmed by 0 bases and J by 2 bases, leaving 14 bases between them. CDR3 in DNA: TGTGCCAGCAGCTTAGATCGTTGGGACGGTCCCTACGAGCAGTACTTC. Translating it yields CASSLDRWDGPYEQYF.

This clonotype was observed a few times. The rearrangement joins TRBV10-3 to TRBJ2-5; weak D call: TRBD1 (5 bases). The germline V gene encodes CDR1 ENHRY and CDR2 SYGVKD. This CDR3 has 15 residues. V lost 11 bases, J lost 5 bases, and 24 bases lay in between. CDR3 residues: CAHRFSLDTSETQYF. The CDR3 nucleotides are TGTGCCCATCGGTTCTCATTGGACACCTCGGAGACCCAGTACTTC.